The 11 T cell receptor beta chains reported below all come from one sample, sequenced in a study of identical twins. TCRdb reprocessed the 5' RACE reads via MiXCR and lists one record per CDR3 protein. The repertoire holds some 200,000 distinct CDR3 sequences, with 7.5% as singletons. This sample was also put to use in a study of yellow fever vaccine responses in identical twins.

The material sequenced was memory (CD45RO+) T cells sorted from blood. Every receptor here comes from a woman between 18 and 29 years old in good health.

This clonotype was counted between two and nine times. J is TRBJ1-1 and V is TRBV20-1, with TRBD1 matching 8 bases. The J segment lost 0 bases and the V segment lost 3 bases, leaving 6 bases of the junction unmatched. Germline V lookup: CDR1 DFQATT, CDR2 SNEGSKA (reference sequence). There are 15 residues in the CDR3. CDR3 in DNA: TGCAGTGCTAGTAAGGGACAGGTGATGAACACTGAAGCTTTCTTT. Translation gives CSASKGQVMNTEAFF.

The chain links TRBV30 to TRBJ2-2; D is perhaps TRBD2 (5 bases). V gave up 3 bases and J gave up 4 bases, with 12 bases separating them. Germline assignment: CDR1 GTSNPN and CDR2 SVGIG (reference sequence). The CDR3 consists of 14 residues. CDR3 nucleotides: TGTGCCTGGAGCCGGGGTCGGGGCACCGGGGAGCTGTTTTTT. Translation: CAWSRGRGTGELFF.

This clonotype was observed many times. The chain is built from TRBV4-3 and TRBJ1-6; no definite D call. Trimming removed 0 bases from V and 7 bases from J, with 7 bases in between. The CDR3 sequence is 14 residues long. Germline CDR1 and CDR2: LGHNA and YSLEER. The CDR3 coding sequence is TGCGCCAGCAGCCAAGAGCTAGTGAATTCACCCCTCCACTTT. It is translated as CASSQELVNSPLHF.

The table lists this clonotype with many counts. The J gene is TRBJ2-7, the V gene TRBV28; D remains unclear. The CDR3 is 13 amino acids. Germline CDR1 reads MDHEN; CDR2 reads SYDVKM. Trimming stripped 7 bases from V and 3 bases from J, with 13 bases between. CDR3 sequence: CASNGGSRYEQYF. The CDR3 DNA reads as TGTGCCAGCAATGGCGGCAGCCGCTACGAGCAGTACTTC.

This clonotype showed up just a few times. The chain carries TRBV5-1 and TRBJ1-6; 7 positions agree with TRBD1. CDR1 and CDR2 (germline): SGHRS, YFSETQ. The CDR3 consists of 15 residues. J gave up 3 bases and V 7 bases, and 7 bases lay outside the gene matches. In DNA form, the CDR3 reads TGCGCCAGCCAGGAGACAGGGAGCTATAATTCACCCCTCCACTTT. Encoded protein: CASQETGSYNSPLHF.

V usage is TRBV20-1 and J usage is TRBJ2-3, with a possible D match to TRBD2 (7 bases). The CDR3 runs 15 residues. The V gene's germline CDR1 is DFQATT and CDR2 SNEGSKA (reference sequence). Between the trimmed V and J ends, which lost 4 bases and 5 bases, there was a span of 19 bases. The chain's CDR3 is CSANPMGGQEDTQYF. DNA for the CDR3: TGCAGTGCTAACCCTATGGGGGGGCAGGAAGATACGCAGTATTTT.

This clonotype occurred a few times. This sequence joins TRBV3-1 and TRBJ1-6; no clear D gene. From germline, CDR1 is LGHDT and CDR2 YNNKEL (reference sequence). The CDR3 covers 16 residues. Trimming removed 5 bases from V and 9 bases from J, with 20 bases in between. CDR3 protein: CASSAVRTGESSPLHF. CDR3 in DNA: TGTGCCAGCAGCGCGGTGAGGACGGGAGAAAGTTCACCCCTCCACTTT.

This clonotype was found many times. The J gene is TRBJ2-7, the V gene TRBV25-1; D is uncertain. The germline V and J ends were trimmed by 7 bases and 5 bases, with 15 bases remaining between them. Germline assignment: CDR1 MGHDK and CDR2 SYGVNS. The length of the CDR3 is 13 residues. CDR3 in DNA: TGTGCCAGCACCCAGGCAGGTCTGAACGAGCAGTACTTC. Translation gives CASTQAGLNEQYF.

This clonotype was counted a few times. The CDR3 DNA sequence: TGTGCCAGCAGTTTGGCAATTAGCAATCAGCCCCAGCATTTT. This codes for CASSLAISNQPQHF. This rearrangement joins TRBV28 to TRBJ1-5; D is unresolved. The CDR3 runs to 14 residues. V was cut by 3 bases and J by 0 bases, with 6 bases left in between. From germline, CDR1 is MDHEN and CDR2 SYDVKM.

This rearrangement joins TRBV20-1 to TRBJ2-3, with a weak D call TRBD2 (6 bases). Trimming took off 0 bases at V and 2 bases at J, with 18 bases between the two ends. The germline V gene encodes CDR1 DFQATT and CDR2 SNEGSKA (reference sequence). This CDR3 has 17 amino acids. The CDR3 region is CSAREEGRTPLTDTQYF. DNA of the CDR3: TGCAGTGCTAGAGAGGAGGGTCGGACCCCACTCACAGATACGCAGTATTTT.

CDR3 bases: TGTGCCAGCGCTCCTCTTAGGGTGGTGGGCAGGCCCCAGCATTTT. This sequence encodes CASAPLRVVGRPQHF. The chain uses TRBV27 and TRBJ1-5; D remains unclear. This CDR3 spans 15 amino acids. Trimming stripped 8 bases from V and 9 bases from J, with 23 bases between. Germline V gene data show CDR1 as MNHEY and CDR2 as SMNVEV (reference sequence).